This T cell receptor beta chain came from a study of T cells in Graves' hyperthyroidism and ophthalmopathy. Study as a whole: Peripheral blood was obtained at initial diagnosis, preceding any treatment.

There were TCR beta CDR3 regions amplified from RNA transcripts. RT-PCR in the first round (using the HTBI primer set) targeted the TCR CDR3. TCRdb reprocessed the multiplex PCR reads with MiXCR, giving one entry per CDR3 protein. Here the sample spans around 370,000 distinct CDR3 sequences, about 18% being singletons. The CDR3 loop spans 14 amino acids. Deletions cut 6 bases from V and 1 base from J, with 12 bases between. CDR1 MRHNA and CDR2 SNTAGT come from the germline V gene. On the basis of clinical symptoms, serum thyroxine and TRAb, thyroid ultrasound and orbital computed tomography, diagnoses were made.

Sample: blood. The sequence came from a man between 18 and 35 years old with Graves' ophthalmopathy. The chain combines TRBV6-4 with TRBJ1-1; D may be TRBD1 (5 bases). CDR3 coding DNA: TGTGCCAGCAGCTACAGGCCCAAGAACACTGAAGCTTTCTTT. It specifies CASSYRPKNTEAFF.